The 14 T cell receptor beta chains in this list originate from one sample, sequenced in a study of graft-versus-host responses after intestinal transplantation (dated by TCRdb to the early 2020s). Library prep was done by the immunoSEQ multiplex PCR assay. Not all clones reach the TCRdb copy of this immuneACCESS table, which keeps in-frame sequences only. Checked studies attribute under half of the gap to unresolved V genes and leave the rest unexplained. Across this sample there are some 25,000 clones, with around 94% seen only once. Of the sample, around 0.82% is held by the ten largest clones. Material: PBMCs, obtained approximately 32 days after intestinal transplant. The source of these receptors is a human patient who received an intestinal transplant, so some T cells may come from the graft donor.

V and J are TRBV5-1 and TRBJ2-2, with 9 bases lining up with TRBD2. After removal of 4 bases from V and 2 bases from J, the junction contained 9 bases not matched to a gene. Germline-derived CDR1 and CDR2 are SGHRS and YFSETQ. This CDR3 spans 17 amino acids. CDR3 in amino acids: CASSPDRTSVNTGELFF. As DNA, the CDR3 is TGCGCCAGCAGCCCTGACCGGACTAGCGTAAACACCGGGGAGCTGTTTTTT.

The chain combines TRBV18 with TRBJ2-2; D unclear. The CDR3 contains 13 residues. The V and J ends lost 2 bases and 9 bases respectively, with 10 bases between them. CDR1 and CDR2 from the germline V gene are KGHSH and LQKENI. CDR3 loop: CASSPVELRELFF. The CDR3, as DNA: TGTGCCAGCTCACCAGTGGAGCTGCGGGAGCTGTTTTTT. Supplemented by reference TRBV18 and TRBJ2-2, the full variable domain reads NAGVMQNPRHLVRRRGQEARLRCSPMKGHSHVYWYRQLPEEGLKFMVYLQKENIIDESGMPKERFSAEFPKEGPSILRIQQVVRGDSAAYFCASSPVELRELFFGEGSRLTVL.

The chain combines TRBV5-1 with TRBJ2-7, with D possibly being TRBD2 (6 bases). V dropped 0 bases and J dropped 4 bases, with 11 bases sitting between them. Germline V gives CDR1 SGHRS, CDR2 YFSETQ. CDR3 size: 14 residues. CDR3 bases: TGCGCCAGCAGCTTGGCCGGGGGTCCGTACGAGCAGTACTTC. Translating gives CASSLAGGPYEQYF.

This clone was counted a single time. This chain uses TRBV6-5 with TRBJ1-1, with TRBD1 identical over 7 bases. CDR1 and CDR2 (germline): MNHEY, SVGAGI. The V gene end was trimmed by 0 bases and the J gene end by 0 bases; junction bases not matched to a gene: 4. CDR3 length equals 16 residues. The CDR3 is CASSYSWTGMNTEAFF. The CDR3 nucleotides are TGTGCCAGCAGTTACTCATGGACAGGAATGAACACTGAAGCTTTCTTT.

This chain connects TRBV6-5 to TRBJ2-7, with D tentatively TRBD1 (6 bases). Trimming pared 5 bases from V and 0 bases from J, leaving 8 bases between. Germline values: CDR1 MNHEY, CDR2 SVGAGI. The CDR3 is 13 amino acids. The CDR3 nucleotides read TGTGCCAGCAGTAGACAGGCCTCCTACGAGCAGTACTTC. Its translation: CASSRQASYEQYF.

The gene calls are TRBV29-1 and TRBJ2-3; 10 bases line up with TRBD2. V trimming: 7 bases; J trimming: 2 bases; junction bases outside the gene matches: 9. Germline lookup yields CDR1 SQVTM and CDR2 ANQGSEA. This CDR3 region has 15 residues. CDR3 in DNA: TGCAGCGCCGGCCCTAGCGGGAGTACCACAGATACGCAGTATTTT. Translation: CSAGPSGSTTDTQYF.

The V call is TRBV6-5, the J call TRBJ1-5, with 8 nucleotides matching TRBD1. The germline V gene encodes CDR1 MNHEY and CDR2 SVGAGI. This CDR3 is 14 amino acids long. J was trimmed by 3 bases and V by 6 bases; bases with no gene match: 4. CDR3 in DNA: TGTGCCAGCAGATCAGGGGGCTTCAATCAGCCCCAGCATTTT. Translating gives CASRSGGFNQPQHF.

This clone was seen a single time. This chain uses TRBV7-9 with TRBJ1-1; no reliable D call. Germline-derived CDR1 and CDR2 are SEHNR and FQNEAQ (reference sequence). V was pared by 3 bases and J by 5 bases, with 7 bases between. This CDR3 comprises 12 residues. The CDR3 region is CASSLFSTEAFF. In DNA, the CDR3 is TGTGCCAGCAGCTTGTTCTCTACTGAAGCTTTCTTT.

About this clone: Other DNA sequences within the sample encode an identical CDR3. This sequence joins TRBV5-5 and TRBJ2-7; 9 bases are shared with TRBD1. The CDR3 runs 16 residues. Germline V CDR1 and CDR2: SGHKS, YYEKEE (reference sequence). J lost 2 bases, V lost 3 bases, and 9 bases had no gene match. The CDR3 nucleotides read TGTGCCAGCAGCTCACCCGCGGGACAGGGTGCCTACGAGCAGTACTTC. Translated, it gives CASSSPAGQGAYEQYF.

The V and J genes are TRBV19 and TRBJ2-1; D perhaps matches TRBD1 (5 bases). V was pared by 3 bases and J by 4 bases, with 7 bases between. Germline V CDR1 and CDR2: LNHDA, SQIVND (reference sequence). The CDR3 sequence is 13 residues long. The CDR3 DNA is TGTGCCAGTAGTATGGGGCCTTACAATGAGCAGTTCTTC. It translates to CASSMGPYNEQFF.

This chain joins TRBV7-9 and TRBJ1-1; the D gene is possibly TRBD1 (5 bases). The CDR3 extends over 12 amino acids. Germline V gives CDR1 SEHNR, CDR2 FQNEAQ (reference sequence). The V gene lost 9 bases and the J gene lost 5 bases, with 13 bases spanning the gap. The CDR3 reads CASITGGTEAFF. CDR3 DNA sequence: TGTGCCAGTATAACCGGGGGGACTGAAGCTTTCTTT. Full variable domain (remainder filled in from reference TRBV7-9 and TRBJ1-1): DTGVSQNPRHKITKRGQNVTFRCDPISEHNRLYWYRQTLGQGPEFLTYFQNEAQLEKSRLLSDRFSAERPKGSFSTLEIQRTEQGDSAMYLCASITGGTEAFFGQGTRLTVV.

This chain joins TRBV6-1 and TRBJ1-1; a possible D gene is TRBD1 (5 bases). The CDR3 has 12 residues. Germline V CDR1 and CDR2: MNHNS, SASEGT. Between the trimmed V and J ends, which lost 5 bases and 5 bases, there was a span of 9 bases. The CDR3 DNA reads as TGTGCCAGCAGTCGCCCAGGGACTGAAGCTTTCTTT. It specifies CASSRPGTEAFF.

The V gene is TRBV27, the J gene TRBJ2-6; D is uncertain. CDR1 and CDR2 from the germline V gene are MNHEY and SMNVEV (reference sequence). The V end lost 5 bases, the J end lost 0 bases, and 11 bases lay between the germline ends. The CDR3 has 16 residues. The CDR3: CASSGLTSSGANVLTF. For the CDR3, the DNA is TGTGCCAGCAGTGGATTGACAAGCTCTGGGGCCAACGTCCTGACTTTC.

The CDR3 nucleotides are TGTGCCAGCAGCTTCATTCTAGGGCACTCCTACAATGAGCAGTTCTTC. It yields the protein CASSFILGHSYNEQFF. The V and J genes are TRBV7-9 and TRBJ2-1, with D unresolved. The CDR3 is 16 residues long. V gave up 3 bases and J gave up 0 bases, with 12 bases separating them. Per the germline V gene, CDR1 is SEHNR and CDR2 is FQNEAQ (reference sequence).